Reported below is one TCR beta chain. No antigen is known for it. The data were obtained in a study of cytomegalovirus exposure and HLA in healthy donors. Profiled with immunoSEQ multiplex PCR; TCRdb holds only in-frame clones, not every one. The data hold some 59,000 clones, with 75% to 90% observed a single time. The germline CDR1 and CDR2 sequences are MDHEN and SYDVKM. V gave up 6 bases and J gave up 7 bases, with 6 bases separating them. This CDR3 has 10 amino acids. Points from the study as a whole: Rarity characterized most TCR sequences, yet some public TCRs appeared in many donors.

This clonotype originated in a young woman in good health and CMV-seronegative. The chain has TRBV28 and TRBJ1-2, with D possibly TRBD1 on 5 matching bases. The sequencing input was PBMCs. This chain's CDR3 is CASRRGGYTF. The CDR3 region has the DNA TGTGCCAGCAGAAGGGGTGGCTACACCTTC.